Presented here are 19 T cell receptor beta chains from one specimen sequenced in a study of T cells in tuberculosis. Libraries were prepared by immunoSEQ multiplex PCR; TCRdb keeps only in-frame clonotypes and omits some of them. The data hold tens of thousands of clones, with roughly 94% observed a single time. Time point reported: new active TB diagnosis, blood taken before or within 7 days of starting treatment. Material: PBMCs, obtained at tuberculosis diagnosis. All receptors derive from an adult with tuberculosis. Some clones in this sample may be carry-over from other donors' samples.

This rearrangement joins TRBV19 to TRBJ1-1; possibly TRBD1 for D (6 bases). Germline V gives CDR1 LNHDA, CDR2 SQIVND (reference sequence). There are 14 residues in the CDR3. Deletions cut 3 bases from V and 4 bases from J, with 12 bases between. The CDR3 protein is CASSMRGPATEAFF. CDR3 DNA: TGTGCCAGTAGTATGCGGGGGCCTGCCACTGAAGCTTTCTTT.

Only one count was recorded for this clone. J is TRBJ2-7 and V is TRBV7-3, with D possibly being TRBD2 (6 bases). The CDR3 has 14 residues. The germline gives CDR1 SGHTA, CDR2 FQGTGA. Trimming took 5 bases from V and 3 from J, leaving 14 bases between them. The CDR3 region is CASSAVGGSYEQYF. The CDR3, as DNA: TGTGCCAGCAGCGCCGTGGGGGGTAGCTACGAGCAGTACTTC.

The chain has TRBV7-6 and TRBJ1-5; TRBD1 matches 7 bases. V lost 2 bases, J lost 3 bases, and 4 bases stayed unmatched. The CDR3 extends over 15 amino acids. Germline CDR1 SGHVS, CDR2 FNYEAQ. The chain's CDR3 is CASSLRQGFNQPQHF. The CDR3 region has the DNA TGTGCCAGCAGCTTACGACAGGGCTTCAATCAGCCCCAGCATTTT.

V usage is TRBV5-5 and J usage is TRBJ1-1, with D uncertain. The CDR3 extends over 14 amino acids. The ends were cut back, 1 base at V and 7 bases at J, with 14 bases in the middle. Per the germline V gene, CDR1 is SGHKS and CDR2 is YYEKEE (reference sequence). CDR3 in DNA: TGTGCCAGCAGCTTGTGGACTGGGGTTCTTGAAGCTTTCTTT. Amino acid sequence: CASSLWTGVLEAFF.

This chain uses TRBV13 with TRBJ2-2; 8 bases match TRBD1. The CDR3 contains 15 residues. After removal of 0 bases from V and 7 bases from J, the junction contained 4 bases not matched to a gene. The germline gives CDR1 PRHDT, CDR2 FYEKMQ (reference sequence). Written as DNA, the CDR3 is TGTGCCAGCAGCTTAGGGCAGGGGGCGCGCGGGGAGCTGTTTTTT. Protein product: CASSLGQGARGELFF.

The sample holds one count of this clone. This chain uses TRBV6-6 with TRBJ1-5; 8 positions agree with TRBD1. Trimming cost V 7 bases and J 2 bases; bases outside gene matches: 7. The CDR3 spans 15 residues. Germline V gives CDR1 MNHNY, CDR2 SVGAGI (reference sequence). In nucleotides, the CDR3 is TGTGCCAGCAAGGATGAGACAGGGGGCAATCAGCCCCAGCATTTT. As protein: CASKDETGGNQPQHF.

CDR3 sequence (DNA): TGTGCCAGCAGCTCAAATTTAGGAGGCACCGGGGAGCTGTTTTTT. Encoded protein: CASSSNLGGTGELFF. This rearrangement joins TRBV7-8 to TRBJ2-2; possibly TRBD2 for D (5 bases). V was trimmed by 4 bases and J by 4 bases, leaving 13 bases between them. Germline CDR1 reads SGHVS; CDR2 reads FQNEAQ. The CDR3 covers 15 residues.

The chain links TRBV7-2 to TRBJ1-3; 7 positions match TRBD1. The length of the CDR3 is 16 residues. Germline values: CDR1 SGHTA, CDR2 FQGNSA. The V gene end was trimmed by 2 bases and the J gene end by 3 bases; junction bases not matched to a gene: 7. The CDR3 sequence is CASSLRLAGGGNTIYF. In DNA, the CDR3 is TGTGCCAGCAGCTTACGTTTGGCAGGGGGTGGAAACACCATATATTTT.

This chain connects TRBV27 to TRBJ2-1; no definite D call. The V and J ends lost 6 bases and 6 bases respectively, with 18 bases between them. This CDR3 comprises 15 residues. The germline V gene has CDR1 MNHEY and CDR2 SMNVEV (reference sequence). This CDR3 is CASSLGYPFANEQFF. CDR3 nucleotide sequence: TGTGCCAGCAGCCTCGGGTATCCCTTCGCCAATGAGCAGTTCTTC.

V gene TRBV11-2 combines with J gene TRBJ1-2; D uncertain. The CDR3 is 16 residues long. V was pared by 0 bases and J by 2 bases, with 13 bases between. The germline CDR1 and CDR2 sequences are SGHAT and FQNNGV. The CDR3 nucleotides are TGTGCCAGCAGCTTAGACCGGGCACTAGGGAACTATGGCTACACCTTC. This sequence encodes CASSLDRALGNYGYTF. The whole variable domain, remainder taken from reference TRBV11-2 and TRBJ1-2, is EAGVAQSPRYKIIEKRQSVAFWCNPISGHATLYWYQQILGQGPKLLIQFQNNGVVDDSQLPKDRFSAERLKGVDSTLKIQPAKLEDSAVYLCASSLDRALGNYGYTFGSGTRLTVV.

The CDR3, as DNA: TGTGCCAGCAGCTTAGGACACAGAAATTATAATTCACCCCTCCACTTT. Translating gives CASSLGHRNYNSPLHF. The chain couples TRBV7-2 to TRBJ1-6; D remains unclear. Germline CDR1 and CDR2: SGHTA and FQGNSA. This CDR3 has 16 residues. The V end was cut by 1 base, the J end by 4 bases, with 11 bases between.

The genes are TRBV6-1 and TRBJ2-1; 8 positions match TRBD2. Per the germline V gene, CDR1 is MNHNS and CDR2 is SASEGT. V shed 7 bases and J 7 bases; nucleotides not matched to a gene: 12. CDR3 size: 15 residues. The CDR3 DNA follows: TGTGCCAGCAAAGCGGGGGCGGGCCACACAAATGAGCAGTTCTTC. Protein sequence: CASKAGAGHTNEQFF.

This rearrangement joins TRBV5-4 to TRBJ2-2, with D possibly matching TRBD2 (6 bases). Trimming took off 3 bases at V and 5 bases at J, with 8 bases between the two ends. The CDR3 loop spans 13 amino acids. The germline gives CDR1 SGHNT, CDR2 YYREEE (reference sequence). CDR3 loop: CASSSSDTGELFF. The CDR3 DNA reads TGTGCCAGCAGCTCTAGCGATACCGGGGAGCTGTTTTTT.

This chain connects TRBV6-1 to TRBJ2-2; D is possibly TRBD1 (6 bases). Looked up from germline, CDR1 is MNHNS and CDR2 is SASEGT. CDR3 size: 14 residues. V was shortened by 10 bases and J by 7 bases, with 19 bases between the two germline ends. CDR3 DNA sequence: TGTGCCACAAACAACAGGGTAGCCGGCGGGGAGCTGTTTTTT. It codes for CATNNRVAGGELFF.

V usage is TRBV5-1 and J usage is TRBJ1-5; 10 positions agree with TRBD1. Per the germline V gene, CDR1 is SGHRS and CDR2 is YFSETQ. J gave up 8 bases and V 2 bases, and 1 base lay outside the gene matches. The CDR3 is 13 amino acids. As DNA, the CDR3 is TGCGCCAGCAGCTTTGGGACAGGGGAGCCCCAGCATTTT. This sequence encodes CASSFGTGEPQHF.

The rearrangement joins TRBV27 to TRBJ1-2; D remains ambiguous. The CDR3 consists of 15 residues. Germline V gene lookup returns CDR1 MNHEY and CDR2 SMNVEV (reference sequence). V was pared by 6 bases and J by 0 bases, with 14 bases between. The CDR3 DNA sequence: TGTGCCAGCAGCCTTACCGGACTCTCTAACTATGGCTACACCTTC. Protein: CASSLTGLSNYGYTF.

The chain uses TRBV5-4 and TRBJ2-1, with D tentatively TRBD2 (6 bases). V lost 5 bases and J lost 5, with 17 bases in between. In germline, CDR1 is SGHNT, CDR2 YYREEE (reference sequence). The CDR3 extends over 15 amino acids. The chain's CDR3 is CASSFAGQGNNEQFF. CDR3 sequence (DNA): TGTGCCAGCAGTTTCGCGGGGCAGGGAAACAATGAGCAGTTCTTC.

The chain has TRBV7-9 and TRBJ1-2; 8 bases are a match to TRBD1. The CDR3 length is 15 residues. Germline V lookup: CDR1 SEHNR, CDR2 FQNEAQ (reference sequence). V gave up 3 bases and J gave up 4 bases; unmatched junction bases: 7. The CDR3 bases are TGTGCCAGCAGCTTCGGGACAGGTGACTTCTATGGCTACACCTTC. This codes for CASSFGTGDFYGYTF.

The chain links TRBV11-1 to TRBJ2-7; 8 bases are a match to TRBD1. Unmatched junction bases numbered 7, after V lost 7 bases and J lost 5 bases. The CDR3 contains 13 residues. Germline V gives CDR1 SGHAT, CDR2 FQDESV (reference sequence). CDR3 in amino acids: CASTDRVVDEQYF. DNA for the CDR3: TGTGCCAGCACGGACAGGGTCGTAGACGAGCAGTACTTC.